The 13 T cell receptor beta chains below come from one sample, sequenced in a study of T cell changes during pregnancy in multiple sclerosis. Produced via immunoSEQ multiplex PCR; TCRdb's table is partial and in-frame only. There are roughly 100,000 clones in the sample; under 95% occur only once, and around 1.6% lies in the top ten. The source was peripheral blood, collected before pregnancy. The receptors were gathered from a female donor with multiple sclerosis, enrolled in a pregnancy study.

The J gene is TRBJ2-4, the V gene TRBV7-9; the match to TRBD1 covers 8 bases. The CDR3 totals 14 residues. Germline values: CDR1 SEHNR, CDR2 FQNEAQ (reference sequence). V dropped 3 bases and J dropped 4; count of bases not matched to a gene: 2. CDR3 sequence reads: CASSFGQGKNIQYF. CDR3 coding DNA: TGTGCCAGCAGCTTCGGACAGGGTAAAAACATTCAGTACTTC. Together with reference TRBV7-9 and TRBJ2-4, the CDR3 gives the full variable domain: DTGVSQNPRHKITKRGQNVTFRCDPISEHNRLYWYRQTLGQGPEFLTYFQNEAQLEKSRLLSDRFSAERPKGSFSTLEIQRTEQGDSAMYLCASSFGQGKNIQYFGAGTRLSVL.

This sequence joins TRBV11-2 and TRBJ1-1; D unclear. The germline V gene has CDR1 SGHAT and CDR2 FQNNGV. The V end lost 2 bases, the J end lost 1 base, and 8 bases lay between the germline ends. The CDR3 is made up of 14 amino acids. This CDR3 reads CASSLQQRNTEAFF. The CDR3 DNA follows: TGTGCCAGCAGCTTACAACAGAGGAACACTGAAGCTTTCTTT.

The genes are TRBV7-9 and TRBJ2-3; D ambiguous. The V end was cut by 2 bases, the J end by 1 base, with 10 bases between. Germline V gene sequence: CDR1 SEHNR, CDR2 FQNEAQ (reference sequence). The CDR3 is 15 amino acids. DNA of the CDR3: TGTGCCAGCAGCTTACGGCCCGAGGGCACAGATACGCAGTATTTT. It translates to CASSLRPEGTDTQYF. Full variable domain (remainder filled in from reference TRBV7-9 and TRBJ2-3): DTGVSQNPRHKITKRGQNVTFRCDPISEHNRLYWYRQTLGQGPEFLTYFQNEAQLEKSRLLSDRFSAERPKGSFSTLEIQRTEQGDSAMYLCASSLRPEGTDTQYFGPGTRLTVL.

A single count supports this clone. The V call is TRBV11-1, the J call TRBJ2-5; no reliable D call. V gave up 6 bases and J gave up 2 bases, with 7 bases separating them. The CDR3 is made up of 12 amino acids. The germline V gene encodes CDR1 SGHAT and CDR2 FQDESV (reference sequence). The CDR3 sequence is CASSYIQETQYF. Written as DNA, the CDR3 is TGTGCCAGCAGTTATATTCAAGAGACCCAGTACTTC.

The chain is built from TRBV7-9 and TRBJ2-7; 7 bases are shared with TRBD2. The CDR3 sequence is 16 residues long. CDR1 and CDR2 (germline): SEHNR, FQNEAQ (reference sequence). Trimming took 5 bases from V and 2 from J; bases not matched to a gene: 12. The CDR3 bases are TGTGCCAGCAGCCCCCCCCGGGGGAGGGAAGCCTACGAGCAGTACTTC. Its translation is CASSPPRGREAYEQYF.

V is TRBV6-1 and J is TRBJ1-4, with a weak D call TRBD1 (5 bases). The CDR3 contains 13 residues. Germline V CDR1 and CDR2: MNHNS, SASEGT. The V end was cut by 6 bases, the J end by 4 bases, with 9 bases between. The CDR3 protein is CASRTALNEKLFF. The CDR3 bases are TGTGCCAGCAGGACAGCACTTAATGAAAAACTGTTTTTT.

The CDR3 sequence: CASSDSGTSGVDTQYF. CDR3 sequence (DNA): TGTGCCAGCAGTGACTCCGGGACTAGCGGGGTAGATACGCAGTATTTT. The rearrangement joins TRBV6-4 to TRBJ2-3, with TRBD2 identical over 13 bases. This CDR3 is 16 amino acids long. After removal of 0 bases from V and 5 bases from J, the junction contained 2 bases not matched to a gene. Germline loops: CDR1 MRHNA, CDR2 SNTAGT.

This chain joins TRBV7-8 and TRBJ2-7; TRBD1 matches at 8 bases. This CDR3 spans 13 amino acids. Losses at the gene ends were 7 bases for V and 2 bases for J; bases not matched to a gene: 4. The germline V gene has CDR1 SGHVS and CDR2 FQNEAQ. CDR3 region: CASTGGQAYEQYF. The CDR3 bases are TGTGCCAGCACCGGGGGACAGGCCTACGAGCAGTACTTC.

In DNA, the CDR3 is TGTGCCAGCAGCCCAGGACAGGGAACCTATGGCTACACCTTC. It yields the protein CASSPGQGTYGYTF. This chain connects TRBV7-9 to TRBJ1-2; TRBD1 matches 8 bases. The CDR3 consists of 14 residues. Looked up from germline, CDR1 is SEHNR and CDR2 is FQNEAQ (reference sequence). Trimming cost V 5 bases and J 4 bases; bases outside gene matches: 6.

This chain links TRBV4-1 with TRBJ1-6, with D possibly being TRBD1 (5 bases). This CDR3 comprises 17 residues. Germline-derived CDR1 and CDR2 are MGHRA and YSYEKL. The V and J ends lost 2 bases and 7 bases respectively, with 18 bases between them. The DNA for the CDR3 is TGCGCCAGCAGCCAATACGTGGCAGGGATGACAAATTCACCCCTCCACTTT. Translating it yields CASSQYVAGMTNSPLHF.

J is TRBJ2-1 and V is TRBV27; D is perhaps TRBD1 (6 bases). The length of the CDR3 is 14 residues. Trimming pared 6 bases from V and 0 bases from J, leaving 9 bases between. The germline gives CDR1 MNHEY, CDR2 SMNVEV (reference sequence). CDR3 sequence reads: CASSQTGSYNEQFF. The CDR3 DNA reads TGTGCCAGCAGCCAGACAGGCTCCTACAATGAGCAGTTCTTC.

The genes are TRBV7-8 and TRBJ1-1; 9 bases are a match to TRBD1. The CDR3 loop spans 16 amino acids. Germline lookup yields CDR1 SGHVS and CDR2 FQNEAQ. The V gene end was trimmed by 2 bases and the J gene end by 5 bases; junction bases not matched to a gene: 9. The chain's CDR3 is CASSLLSGQGRTEAFF. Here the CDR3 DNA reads TGTGCCAGCAGCTTATTGTCGGGACAGGGAAGGACTGAAGCTTTCTTT.

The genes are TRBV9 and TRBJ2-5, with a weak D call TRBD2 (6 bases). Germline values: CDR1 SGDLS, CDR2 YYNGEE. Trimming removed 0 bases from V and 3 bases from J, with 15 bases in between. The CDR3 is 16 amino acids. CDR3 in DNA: TGTGCCAGCAGCGTAGGTCTGGAGGGGTTCGAAGAGACCCAGTACTTC. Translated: CASSVGLEGFEETQYF.